Each of the 21 T cell receptor beta chains below was sequenced from the same sample in a study of shared clonotypes between healthy human individuals. The assay was immunoSEQ multiplex PCR, and TCRdb's table has in-frame clones only and misses some. The table shows about 2 million clones, with about 95% occurring only once. Naive CD8 cells comprised CD45RO-negative, CCR7-positively selected cells, excluding terminally differentiated effector memory CD45RA+ cells. Sequencing was carried out using naive CD8+ T cells sorted from blood. These receptors came from a man younger than 30 in good health.

DNA for the CDR3: TGCGCCAGCAGCCGGACAGGGGTGAACACCGGGGAGCTGTTTTTT. It yields the protein CASSRTGVNTGELFF. The chain links TRBV4-1 to TRBJ2-2; 9 bases map to TRBD1. V lost 4 bases and J lost 1; bases outside the gene matches: 1. Germline CDR1 and CDR2: MGHRA and YSYEKL. The CDR3 has 15 residues.

As DNA, the CDR3 is TGTGCTTCGAAGGGGGAAGGGGTGTTCACAGATACGCAGTATTTT. Translating gives CASKGEGVFTDTQYF. The J gene is TRBJ2-3, the V gene TRBV30, with D possibly matching TRBD1 (6 bases). Germline CDR1 reads GTSNPN; CDR2 reads SVGIG (reference sequence). CDR3 length: 15 residues.

This clone was recorded only once. V gene TRBV7-9 combines with J gene TRBJ2-2; D is unclear. Germline assignment: CDR1 SEHNR and CDR2 FQNEAQ (reference sequence). CDR3 length: 13 amino acids. The V end was cut by 7 bases, the J end by 1 base, with 7 bases between. CDR3 DNA sequence: TGTGCCAGCAATATTCTGAACACCGGGGAGCTGTTTTTT. Its translation is CASNILNTGELFF.

The V and J genes are TRBV28 and TRBJ2-5; 15 nucleotides align to TRBD2. This CDR3 has 20 amino acids. V trimming: 5 bases; J trimming: 2 bases; junction bases outside the gene matches: 15. CDR1 is MDHEN and CDR2 is SYDVKM in the germline V gene. CDR3 nucleotides: TGTGCCAGCAGTCCTATTTACGGGACTAGCGGGGGGTTACTTCAAGAGACCCAGTACTTC. Its protein is CASSPIYGTSGGLLQETQYF.

The V gene is TRBV10-3, the J gene TRBJ2-3, with TRBD1 identical over 8 bases. V gave up 9 bases and J gave up 4 bases; unmatched junction bases: 6. Per germline, CDR1 ENHRY and CDR2 SYGVKD. The CDR3 loop spans 13 amino acids. For the CDR3, the DNA is TGTGCCATGGCGGACAGGGTTGCAGATACGCAGTATTTT. This gives the protein CAMADRVADTQYF.

The chain employs TRBV6-4 and TRBJ1-2; D remains unclear. Germline CDR1 and CDR2: MRHNA and SNTAGT. V was pared by 0 bases and J by 8 bases, with 16 bases between. This CDR3 contains 15 residues. CDR3 sequence (DNA): TGTGCCAGCAGTGACTCGGCAGACCTAAGGCAAGGCTACACCTTC. Its protein is CASSDSADLRQGYTF.

The V gene is TRBV5-5, the J gene TRBJ1-6; maybe TRBD1 (6 bases). V lost 3 bases and J 9 bases, leaving 16 bases between the germline ends. Germline V gives CDR1 SGHKS, CDR2 YYEKEE (reference sequence). CDR3 length equals 15 residues. Here the CDR3 DNA reads TGTGCCAGCAGCTCCCCCACAGGGCCCGGTTCACCCCTCCACTTT. Its translation is CASSSPTGPGSPLHF.

This sequence joins TRBV7-9 and TRBJ2-1; the D gene is possibly TRBD2 (6 bases). V dropped 5 bases and J dropped 0 bases, with 14 bases sitting between them. The CDR3 is 16 amino acids. CDR1 is SEHNR and CDR2 is FQNEAQ in the germline V gene (reference sequence). CDR3 sequence (DNA): TGTGCCAGCAGCCCCGTGGGGGGTGGCTCCTACAATGAGCAGTTCTTC. Translation: CASSPVGGGSYNEQFF.

The V call is TRBV11-2, the J call TRBJ2-7; 8 bases line up with TRBD2. The CDR3 has 14 amino acids. Losses at the gene ends were 5 bases for V and 4 bases for J; bases not matched to a gene: 7. The germline gives CDR1 SGHAT, CDR2 FQNNGV. The chain's CDR3 is CASSVTGGRYEQYF. CDR3 DNA: TGTGCCAGCAGCGTCACGGGGGGGCGATACGAGCAGTACTTC.

The genes are TRBV5-5 and TRBJ2-7, with unresolved D. V was trimmed by 5 bases and J by 4 bases, leaving 13 bases between them. The CDR3 runs to 13 residues. CDR1 and CDR2 (germline): SGHKS, YYEKEE (reference sequence). The CDR3 here is CASSWALAYEQYF. For the CDR3, the DNA is TGTGCCAGCAGTTGGGCATTAGCTTACGAGCAGTACTTC. The whole variable domain, remainder taken from reference TRBV5-5 and TRBJ2-7, is DAGVTQSPTHLIKTRGQQVTLRCSPISGHKSVSWYQQVLGQGPQFIFQYYEKEERGRGNFPDRFSARQFPNYSSELNVNALLLGDSALYLCASSWALAYEQYFGPGTRLTVT.

The CDR3 DNA sequence: TGTGCCAGCAGGGGTAGCAGTTTTGGGAATGAGCAGTTCTTC. It yields the protein CASRGSSFGNEQFF. The J gene is TRBJ2-1, the V gene TRBV7-9; D not certain. The germline V gene encodes CDR1 SEHNR and CDR2 FQNEAQ (reference sequence). The CDR3 is 14 residues long. V lost 6 bases and J lost 7, with 16 bases in between.

The chain uses TRBV29-1 and TRBJ2-6, with D hard to call. The ends were cut back, 2 bases at V and 0 bases at J, with 14 bases in the middle. Germline V gene sequence: CDR1 SQVTM, CDR2 ANQGSEA. The CDR3 loop spans 17 amino acids. CDR3 region: CSVELQQLTSGANVLTF. The CDR3, as DNA: TGCAGCGTTGAACTCCAGCAGCTCACCTCTGGGGCCAACGTCCTGACTTTC.

A word on this clone: Within the sample, other DNA sequences also encode this same CDR3. J is TRBJ2-1 and V is TRBV9, with a weak D call TRBD2 (5 bases). V was trimmed by 2 bases and J by 9 bases, leaving 9 bases between them. The CDR3 is 12 residues long. Germline loops: CDR1 SGDLS, CDR2 YYNGEE. The CDR3 region has the DNA TGTGCCAGCAGCGTCCCTCGGGGTGAGCAGTTCTTC. This codes for CASSVPRGEQFF. The entire variable domain, with the rest obtained from reference TRBV9 and TRBJ2-1, is as follows: DSGVTQTPKHLITATGQRVTLRCSPRSGDLSVYWYQQSLDQGLQFLIQYYNGEERAKGNILERFSAQQFPDLHSELNLSSLELGDSALYFCASSVPRGEQFFGPGTRLTVL.

The V call is TRBV2, the J call TRBJ1-1; D is undetermined. The ends were cut back, 2 bases at V and 2 bases at J, with 6 bases in the middle. Germline CDR1 is SNHLY and CDR2 is FYNNEI. The CDR3 length is 13 residues. The CDR3 DNA reads TGTGCCAGCAGTGAATGGTCAAACACTGAAGCTTTCTTT. Its protein product is CASSEWSNTEAFF. Full variable domain (remainder filled in from reference TRBV2 and TRBJ1-1): EPEVTQTPSHQVTQMGQEVILRCVPISNHLYFYWYRQILGQKVEFLVSFYNNEISEKSEIFDDQFSVERPDGSNFTLKIRSTKLEDSAMYFCASSEWSNTEAFFGQGTRLTVV.

The chain employs TRBV28 and TRBJ2-2; no clear D gene. CDR1 is MDHEN and CDR2 is SYDVKM in the germline V gene. V gave up 3 bases and J gave up 3 bases, with 11 bases separating them. The CDR3 is 15 amino acids. The CDR3 loop reads CASSFLGSYTGELFF. For the CDR3, the DNA is TGTGCCAGCAGTTTTCTAGGCAGTTACACCGGGGAGCTGTTTTTT. The variable domain in full, with the rest retrieved from reference TRBV28 and TRBJ2-2, is DVKVTQSSRYLVKRTGEKVFLECVQDMDHENMFWYRQDPGLGLRLIYFSYDVKMKEKGDIPEGYSVSREKKERFSLILESASTNQTSMYLCASSFLGSYTGELFFGEGSRLTVL.

This sequence joins TRBV27 and TRBJ2-7; the D gene is possibly TRBD1 (5 bases). V was pared by 8 bases and J by 2 bases, with 25 bases between. The CDR3 is 17 amino acids. Germline-derived CDR1 and CDR2 are MNHEY and SMNVEV (reference sequence). This chain's CDR3 is CASASVEVLGVTYEQYF. CDR3 DNA: TGTGCCAGCGCCTCGGTAGAGGTCCTAGGGGTGACCTACGAGCAGTACTTC.

This chain links TRBV13 with TRBJ1-2; 7 bases agree with TRBD1. Germline lookup yields CDR1 PRHDT and CDR2 FYEKMQ (reference sequence). CDR3 length: 17 amino acids. The junction had 13 bases not matched to a gene; V was cut back by 0 bases and J by 6 bases. The CDR3, as DNA: TGTGCCAGCAGCTTAGGCCTGGAGGACCCGACAGGGAATGGCTACACCTTC. It codes for CASSLGLEDPTGNGYTF.

V is TRBV6-1 and J is TRBJ2-7, with D possibly being TRBD1 (5 bases). V lost 3 bases and J lost 0, with 12 bases in between. This CDR3 comprises 15 residues. From germline, CDR1 is MNHNS and CDR2 SASEGT. The CDR3 bases are TGTGCCAGCAGTGAGGGGCAGGCCTACTCCTACGAGCAGTACTTC. It codes for CASSEGQAYSYEQYF.

V usage is TRBV30 and J usage is TRBJ2-1; D not resolved. Trimming removed 3 bases at V and 6 bases at J, with 9 bases between. Per the germline V gene, CDR1 is GTSNPN and CDR2 is SVGIG (reference sequence). The CDR3 has 12 amino acids. The CDR3 loop is CAWSQEGNEQFF. CDR3 nucleotides: TGTGCCTGGAGCCAGGAAGGCAATGAGCAGTTCTTC.

This clone was picked up one time. Additional DNA sequences in this sample encode the identical CDR3. The CDR3 DNA follows: TGCGCCAGCAGCTTGGTGGCGGGGGCCTACGAGCAGTACTTC. Translating it yields CASSLVAGAYEQYF. J is TRBJ2-7 and V is TRBV5-1, with 7 bases lining up with TRBD2. The CDR3 length is 14 residues. Looked up from germline, CDR1 is SGHRS and CDR2 is YFSETQ. V lost 0 bases, J lost 2 bases, and 2 bases stayed unmatched.

In nucleotides, the CDR3 is TGTGCCAGCAGCTTGTATTCCAGGGGGACTGGAAACACCATATATTTT. Amino acids: CASSLYSRGTGNTIYF. The rearrangement joins TRBV5-5 to TRBJ1-3; 7 bases map to TRBD1. The junction had 6 bases not matched to a gene; V was cut back by 1 base and J by 2 bases. The CDR3 spans 16 residues. Germline V lookup: CDR1 SGHKS, CDR2 YYEKEE (reference sequence).